Reported below is one T cell receptor (beta chain). There are 16 residues in the CDR3. Germline values: CDR1 DFQATT, CDR2 SNEGSKA (reference sequence). After removal of 2 bases from V and 1 base from J, the junction contained 7 bases not matched to a gene. Via MiXCR, TCRdb re-called the PCR reads. The sample shows approximately 90,000 clones, about 9.1% of them seen only once. All patients were untreated before thyroid surgery. The data were taken from a study of metastatic and nonmetastatic thyroid tumors. Sequenced: blood. The rearrangement links TRBV20-1 to TRBJ2-7; 11 bases fit TRBD2. The sequence was obtained from a female donor with papillary thyroid cancer or a benign thyroid nodule (not recorded which). Some clones in this sample may be carry-over from other donors' samples. The chain's CDR3 is CSARTFLAGGSYEQYF. The CDR3 bases are TGCAGTGCTAGAACATTTCTAGCGGGGGGATCCTACGAGCAGTACTTC.